The source of this TCR beta chain is a study of shared T cell receptors in the human thymus. Produced via immunoSEQ multiplex PCR; TCRdb's table is partial and in-frame only. The sample includes fewer than 700,000 clones, approximately 87% of them seen just once. This CDR3 contains 14 residues. The germline V gene encodes CDR1 MNHEY and CDR2 SVGAGI. The V segment lost 6 bases and the J segment 1 base; nucleotides outside the gene matches: 3. This same sample was also part of a study on human thymus T cells. That work states: Infants served as donors; they were healthy and Finnish and were having corrective surgery for congenital heart defects. Corrective heart surgery yielded resections, and these provided the thymus tissue. Thymic as well as blood repertoires seemed to favor certain V and J genes unevenly. Related research reported highly overlapping thymic repertoires among unrelated individuals.

The receptor was isolated from a boy less than two years old with a congenital heart defect. Sequenced material: thymocytes. V gene TRBV6-5 combines with J gene TRBJ2-5, with 9 bases identical to TRBD1. The CDR3 spells CASRRQGGQETQYF. The DNA for the CDR3 is TGTGCCAGCAGGCGACAGGGGGGCCAAGAGACCCAGTACTTC.